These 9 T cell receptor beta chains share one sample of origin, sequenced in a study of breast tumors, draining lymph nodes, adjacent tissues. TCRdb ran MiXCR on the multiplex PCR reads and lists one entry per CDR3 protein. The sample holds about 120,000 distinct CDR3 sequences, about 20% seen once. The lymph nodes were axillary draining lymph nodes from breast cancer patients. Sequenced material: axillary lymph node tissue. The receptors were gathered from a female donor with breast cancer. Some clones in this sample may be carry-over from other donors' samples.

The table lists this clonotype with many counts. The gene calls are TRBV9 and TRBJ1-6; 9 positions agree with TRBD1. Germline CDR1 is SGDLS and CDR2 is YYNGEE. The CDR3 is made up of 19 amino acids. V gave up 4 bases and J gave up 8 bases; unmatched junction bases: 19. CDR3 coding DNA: TGTGCCAGCAGCACACCCCGAGGAGGACAGGGGAATAGGGATTCACCCCTCCACTTT. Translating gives CASSTPRGGQGNRDSPLHF.

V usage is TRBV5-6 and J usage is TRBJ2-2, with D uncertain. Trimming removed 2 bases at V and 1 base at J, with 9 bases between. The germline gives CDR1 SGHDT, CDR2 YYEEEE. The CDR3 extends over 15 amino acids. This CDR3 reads CASSLGQVNTGELFF. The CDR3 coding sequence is TGTGCCAGCAGCTTAGGCCAGGTGAACACCGGGGAGCTGTTTTTT.

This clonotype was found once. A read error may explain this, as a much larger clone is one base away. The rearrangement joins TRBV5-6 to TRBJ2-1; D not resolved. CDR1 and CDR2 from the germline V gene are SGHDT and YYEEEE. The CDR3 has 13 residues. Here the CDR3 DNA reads TGTGCCAGCAGCTTGGGGCCTGGCGATGAGCGGTTCTTC. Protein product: CASSLGPGDERFF.

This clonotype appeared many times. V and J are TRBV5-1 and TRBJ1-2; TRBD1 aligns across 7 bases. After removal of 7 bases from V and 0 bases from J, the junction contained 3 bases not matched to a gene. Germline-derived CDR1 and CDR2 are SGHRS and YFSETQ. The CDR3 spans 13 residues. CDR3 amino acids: CASGTDANYGYTF. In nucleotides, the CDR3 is TGCGCCAGCGGGACAGATGCTAACTATGGCTACACCTTC.

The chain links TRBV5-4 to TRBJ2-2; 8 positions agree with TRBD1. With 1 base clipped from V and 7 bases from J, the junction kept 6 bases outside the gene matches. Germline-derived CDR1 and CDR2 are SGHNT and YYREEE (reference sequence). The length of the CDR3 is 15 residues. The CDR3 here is CASSLPGQGLGELFF. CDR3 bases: TGTGCCAGCAGCTTGCCCGGACAGGGTCTCGGGGAGCTGTTTTTT.

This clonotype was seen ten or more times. The CDR3 DNA reads as TGTGCCAGCAGCTTATCTCCGGGGGTATACAATGAGCAGTTCTTC. It codes for CASSLSPGVYNEQFF. This chain links TRBV11-3 with TRBJ2-1; possibly TRBD2 for D (6 bases). The CDR3 has 15 residues. Per germline, CDR1 SGHNT and CDR2 YENEEA. V shed 2 bases and J shed 4 bases, with 12 bases lying between them.

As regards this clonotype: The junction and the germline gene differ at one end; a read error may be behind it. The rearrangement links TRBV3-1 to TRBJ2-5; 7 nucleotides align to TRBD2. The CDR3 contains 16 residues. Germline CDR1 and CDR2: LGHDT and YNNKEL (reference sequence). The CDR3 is CASSQGLAELGETQHF. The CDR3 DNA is TGTGCCAGCAGCCAAGGCCTAGCGGAACTCGGAGAGACCCAGCACTTC.

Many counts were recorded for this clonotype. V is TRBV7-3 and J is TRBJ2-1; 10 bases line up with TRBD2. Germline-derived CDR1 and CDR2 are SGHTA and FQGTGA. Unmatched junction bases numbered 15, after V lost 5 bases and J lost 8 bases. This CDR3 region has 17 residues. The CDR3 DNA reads TGTGCCAGCAGCGCCCTAGCGGGAGTGTCTTACACGGATGAGCAGTTCTTC. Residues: CASSALAGVSYTDEQFF.

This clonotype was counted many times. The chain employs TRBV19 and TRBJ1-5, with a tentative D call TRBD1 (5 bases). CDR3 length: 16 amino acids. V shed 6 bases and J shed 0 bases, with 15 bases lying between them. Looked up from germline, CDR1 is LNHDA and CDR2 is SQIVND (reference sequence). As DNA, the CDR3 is TGTGCCAGTAGCCGGACACAAGGGGCTAGCAATCAGCCCCAGCATTTT. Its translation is CASSRTQGASNQPQHF.